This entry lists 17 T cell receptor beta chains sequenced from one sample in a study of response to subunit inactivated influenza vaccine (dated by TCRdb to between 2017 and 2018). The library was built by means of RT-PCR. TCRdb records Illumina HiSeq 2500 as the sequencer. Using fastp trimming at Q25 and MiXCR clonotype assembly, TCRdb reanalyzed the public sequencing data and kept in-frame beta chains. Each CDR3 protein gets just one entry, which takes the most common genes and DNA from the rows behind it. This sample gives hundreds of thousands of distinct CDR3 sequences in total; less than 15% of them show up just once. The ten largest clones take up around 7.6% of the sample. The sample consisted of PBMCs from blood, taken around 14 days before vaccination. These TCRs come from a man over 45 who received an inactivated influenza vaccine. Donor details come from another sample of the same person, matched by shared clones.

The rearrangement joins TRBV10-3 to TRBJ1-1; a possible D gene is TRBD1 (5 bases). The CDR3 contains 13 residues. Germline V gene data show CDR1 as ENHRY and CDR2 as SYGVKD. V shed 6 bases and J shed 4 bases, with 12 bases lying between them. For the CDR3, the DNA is TGTGCCATCAGCCCGGGGCTCCTCACTGAAGCTTTCTTT. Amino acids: CAISPGLLTEAFF.

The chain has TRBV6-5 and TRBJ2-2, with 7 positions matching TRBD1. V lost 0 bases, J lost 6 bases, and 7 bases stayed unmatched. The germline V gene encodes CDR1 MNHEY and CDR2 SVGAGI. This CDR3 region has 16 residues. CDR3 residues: CASSYSGRGKAGELFF. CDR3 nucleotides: TGTGCCAGCAGTTACTCGGGCAGGGGGAAGGCCGGGGAGCTGTTTTTT.

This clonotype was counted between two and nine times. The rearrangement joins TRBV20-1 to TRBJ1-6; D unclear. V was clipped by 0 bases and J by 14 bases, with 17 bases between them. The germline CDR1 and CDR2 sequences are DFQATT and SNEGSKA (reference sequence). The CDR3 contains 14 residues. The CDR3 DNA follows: TGCAGTGCTAGAGATGGCCCCCGGTCTTGGTCCCTCCACTTT. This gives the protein CSARDGPRSWSLHF.

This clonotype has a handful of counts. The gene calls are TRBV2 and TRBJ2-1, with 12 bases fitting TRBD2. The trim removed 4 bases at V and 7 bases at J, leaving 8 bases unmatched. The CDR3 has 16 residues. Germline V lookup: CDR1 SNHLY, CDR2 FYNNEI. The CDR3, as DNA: TGTGCCAGCAGTGCGTCTAGCGGGAGGGCCTTAAATGAGCAGTTCTTC. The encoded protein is CASSASSGRALNEQFF.

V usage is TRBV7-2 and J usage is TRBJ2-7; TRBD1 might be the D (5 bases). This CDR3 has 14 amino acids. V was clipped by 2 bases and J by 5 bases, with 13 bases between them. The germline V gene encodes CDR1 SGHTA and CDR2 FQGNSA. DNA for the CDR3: TGTGCCAGCAGCTTATCGGCTGGGGCCCACGAGCAGTACTTC. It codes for CASSLSAGAHEQYF.

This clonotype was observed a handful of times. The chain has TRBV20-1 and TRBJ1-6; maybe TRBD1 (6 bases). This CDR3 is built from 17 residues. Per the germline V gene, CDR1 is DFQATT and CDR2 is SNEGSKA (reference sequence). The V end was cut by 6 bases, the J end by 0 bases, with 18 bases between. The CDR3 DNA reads TGCAGTGCCCTCTGGGGACACCGGAGCTCCTATAATTCACCCCTCCACTTT. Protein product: CSALWGHRSSYNSPLHF.

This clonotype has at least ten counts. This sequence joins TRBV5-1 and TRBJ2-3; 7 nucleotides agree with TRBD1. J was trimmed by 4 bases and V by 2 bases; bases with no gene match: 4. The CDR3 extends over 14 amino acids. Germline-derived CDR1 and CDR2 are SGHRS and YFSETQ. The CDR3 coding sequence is TGCGCCAGCAGCTTATTACAGGGGTCAGATACGCAGTATTTT. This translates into CASSLLQGSDTQYF.

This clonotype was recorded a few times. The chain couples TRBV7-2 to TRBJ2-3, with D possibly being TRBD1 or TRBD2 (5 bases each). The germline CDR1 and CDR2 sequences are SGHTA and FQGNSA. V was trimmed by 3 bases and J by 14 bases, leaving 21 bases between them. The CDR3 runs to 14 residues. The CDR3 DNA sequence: TGTGCCAGCAGCTTGACCCTAACCGGGACGAGGGTGTATTTT. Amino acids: CASSLTLTGTRVYF.

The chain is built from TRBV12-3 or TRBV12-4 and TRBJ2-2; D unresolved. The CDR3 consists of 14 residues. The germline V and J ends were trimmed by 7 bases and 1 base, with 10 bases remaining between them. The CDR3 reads CASTPQVNTGELFF. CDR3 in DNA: TGTGCCAGCACCCCCCAGGTGAACACCGGGGAGCTGTTTTTT.

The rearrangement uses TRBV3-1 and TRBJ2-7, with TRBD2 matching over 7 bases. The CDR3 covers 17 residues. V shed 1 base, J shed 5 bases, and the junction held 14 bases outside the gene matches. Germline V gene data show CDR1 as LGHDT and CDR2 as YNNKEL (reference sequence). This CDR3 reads CASSQGSVGSGSHEQYF. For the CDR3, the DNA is TGTGCCAGCAGCCAAGGCTCGGTTGGTAGCGGGTCGCACGAGCAGTACTTC.

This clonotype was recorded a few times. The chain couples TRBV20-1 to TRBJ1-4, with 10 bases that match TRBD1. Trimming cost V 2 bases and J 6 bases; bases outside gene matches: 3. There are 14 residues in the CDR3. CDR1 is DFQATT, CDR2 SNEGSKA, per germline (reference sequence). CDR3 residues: CSARKGQGHEKLFF. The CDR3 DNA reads TGCAGTGCTAGAAAGGGACAGGGGCATGAAAAACTGTTTTTT.

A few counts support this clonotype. CDR3 region: CSVRTSGRAFAHIQYF. The CDR3 DNA sequence: TGCAGCGTCCGGACTAGCGGGAGGGCTTTTGCGCACATTCAGTACTTC. The genes are TRBV29-1 and TRBJ2-4; 15 bases are a match to TRBD2. CDR1 and CDR2 (germline): SQVTM, ANQGSEA. This CDR3 spans 16 amino acids. Trimming took 6 bases from V and 8 from J; bases not matched to a gene: 11.

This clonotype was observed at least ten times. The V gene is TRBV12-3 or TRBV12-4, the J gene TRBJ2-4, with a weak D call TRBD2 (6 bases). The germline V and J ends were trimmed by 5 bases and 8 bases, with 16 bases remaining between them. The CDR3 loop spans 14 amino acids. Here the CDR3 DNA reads TGTGCCAGCAGTCAAACCGGGACTTCGGACATTCAGTACTTC. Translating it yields CASSQTGTSDIQYF.

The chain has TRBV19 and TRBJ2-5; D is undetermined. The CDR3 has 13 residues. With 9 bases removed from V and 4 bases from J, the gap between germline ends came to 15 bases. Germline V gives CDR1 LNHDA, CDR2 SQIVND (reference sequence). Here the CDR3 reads CASKYEIVETQYF. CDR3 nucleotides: TGTGCCAGCAAGTACGAGATAGTAGAGACCCAGTACTTC.

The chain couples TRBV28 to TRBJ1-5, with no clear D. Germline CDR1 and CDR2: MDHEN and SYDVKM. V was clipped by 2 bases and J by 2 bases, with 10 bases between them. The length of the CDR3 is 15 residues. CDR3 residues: CASSLEPRGNQPQHF. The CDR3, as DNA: TGTGCCAGCAGTTTAGAGCCTCGGGGCAATCAGCCCCAGCATTTT.

CDR3 nucleotides: TGTGCCAGCAGCCTGAGGGCACGGGTGGCAGATACGCAGTATTTT. Its translation is CASSLRARVADTQYF. This chain connects TRBV27 to TRBJ2-3; D is possibly TRBD2 (5 bases). V lost 6 bases and J 4 bases, leaving 17 bases between the germline ends. The CDR3 has 15 residues. Looked up from germline, CDR1 is MNHEY and CDR2 is SMNVEV (reference sequence).

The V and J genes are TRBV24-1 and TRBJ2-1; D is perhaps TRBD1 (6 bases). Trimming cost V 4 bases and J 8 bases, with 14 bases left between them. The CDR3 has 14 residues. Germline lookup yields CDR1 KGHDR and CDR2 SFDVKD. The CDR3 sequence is CATSDPVQGHEQFF. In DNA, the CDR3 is TGTGCCACCAGTGACCCCGTACAGGGCCATGAGCAGTTCTTC.